The 24 T cell receptor beta chains listed next were all sequenced from one sample in a study of OX40 agonist ivuxolimab in advanced cancers. Profiling relied on immunoSEQ multiplex PCR, and the TCRdb table lists in-frame clones only, not all of them. The sample contains under 70,000 clones, around 91% of which appear only once. Here the sequenced sample was CD4+ or CD8+ T cells sorted from blood, taken in a trial of the OX40 agonist ivuxolimab. These receptors were obtained from an adult with an advanced solid tumor such as melanoma, head and neck, liver or kidney cancer.

This chain links TRBV9 with TRBJ1-5; D is uncertain. V was trimmed by 2 bases and J by 0 bases, leaving 6 bases between them. Germline loops: CDR1 SGDLS, CDR2 YYNGEE. The CDR3 length is 14 residues. The CDR3 loop is CASSVPGSNQPQHF. The CDR3 DNA reads as TGTGCCAGCAGCGTCCCCGGTAGCAATCAGCCCCAGCATTTT. The full variable domain, its missing parts supplied by reference TRBV9 and TRBJ1-5, is DSGVTQTPKHLITATGQRVTLRCSPRSGDLSVYWYQQSLDQGLQFLIQYYNGEERAKGNILERFSAQQFPDLHSELNLSSLELGDSALYFCASSVPGSNQPQHFGDGTRLSIL.

A few counts support this clone. This chain uses TRBV6-1 with TRBJ2-6, with D maybe TRBD2 (6 bases). The germline gives CDR1 MNHNS, CDR2 SASEGT. The ends were cut back, 8 bases at V and 0 bases at J, with 8 bases in the middle. CDR3 length: 14 residues. The DNA for the CDR3 is TGTGCCAGCGGGACTGGCTCTGGGGCCAACGTCCTGACTTTC. Its translation: CASGTGSGANVLTF.

This chain connects TRBV11-2 to TRBJ2-3; TRBD2 agrees at 8 bases. Germline V gene data show CDR1 as SGHAT and CDR2 as FQNNGV. V lost 8 bases to trimming and J lost 4 bases; unmatched junction nucleotides: 5. The CDR3 covers 13 residues. CDR3 sequence: CASAGGEADTQYF. The CDR3 DNA reads TGTGCCAGCGCGGGGGGTGAAGCAGATACGCAGTATTTT.

The table lists this clone with a count of one. V is TRBV5-1 and J is TRBJ2-7, with TRBD2 matching 12 bases. Trimming removed 4 bases from V and 7 bases from J; junction bases left unmatched: 9. Germline CDR1 is SGHRS and CDR2 is YFSETQ. The CDR3 contains 15 residues. This chain's CDR3 is CASSRATSGGIEQYF. The CDR3 DNA reads as TGCGCCAGCAGCCGAGCGACTAGCGGGGGAATAGAGCAGTACTTC.

This clone has a single count. The chain uses TRBV6-6 and TRBJ2-1; a weak D match, TRBD2 (5 bases). CDR1 MNHNY and CDR2 SVGAGI come from the germline V gene (reference sequence). The CDR3 extends over 15 amino acids. V shed 5 bases and J shed 1 base, with 12 bases lying between them. The CDR3 nucleotides are TGTGCCAGCAGTACTGACTACCCTTCCTACAATGAGCAGTTCTTC. This gives the protein CASSTDYPSYNEQFF.

The J gene is TRBJ2-1, the V gene TRBV19, with a tentative D call TRBD2 (5 bases). The V gene's germline CDR1 is LNHDA and CDR2 SQIVND (reference sequence). This CDR3 contains 14 residues. V gave up 4 bases and J gave up 3 bases, with 10 bases separating them. The DNA of the CDR3 is TGTGCCAGTAGTACCCTAGCTCTCTACAATGAGCAGTTCTTC. Its protein product is CASSTLALYNEQFF.

This clone occurred a few times. The chain combines TRBV5-4 with TRBJ1-3; no definite D call. Trimming shortened V by 0 bases and J by 0 bases, and 10 bases separated the two germline ends. The germline gives CDR1 SGHNT, CDR2 YYREEE (reference sequence). The CDR3 contains 16 residues. CDR3 nucleotide sequence: TGTGCCAGCAGCTTGGACAGTCCACTCTCTGGAAACACCATATATTTT. Translated: CASSLDSPLSGNTIYF.

This chain uses TRBV6-5 with TRBJ2-7; D gene ambiguous. V was clipped by 6 bases and J by 1 base, with 10 bases between them. CDR3 length: 13 amino acids. Germline V gives CDR1 MNHEY, CDR2 SVGAGI. This chain's CDR3 is CASRNSRSYEQYF. The CDR3 nucleotides read TGTGCCAGCAGAAATAGCAGGTCCTACGAGCAGTACTTC.

This chain uses TRBV5-1 with TRBJ2-3, with D possibly being TRBD1 (6 bases). The CDR3 spans 16 residues. Between the trimmed V and J ends, which lost 0 bases and 1 base, there was a span of 12 bases. Germline-derived CDR1 and CDR2 are SGHRS and YFSETQ. CDR3 amino acids: CASSLAVAGGTDTQYF. CDR3 bases: TGCGCCAGCAGCTTGGCGGTGGCAGGGGGCACAGATACGCAGTATTTT.

This chain uses TRBV16 with TRBJ2-5, with no clear D. Trimming removed 4 bases from V and 4 bases from J, with 7 bases in between. The germline V gene encodes CDR1 KGHSY and CDR2 FQNENV. This CDR3 comprises 12 residues. CDR3 loop: CASSRYGETQYF. DNA of the CDR3: TGTGCCAGCAGCCGTTACGGAGAGACCCAGTACTTC.

J is TRBJ2-1 and V is TRBV10-1, with a possible D match to TRBD1 (5 bases). V was clipped by 3 bases and J by 0 bases, with 9 bases between them. In germline, CDR1 is WNHNN, CDR2 SYGVQD (reference sequence). The CDR3 contains 15 residues. As DNA, the CDR3 is TGCGCCAGCAGTGAACGGCAGGGCTCCTACAATGAGCAGTTCTTC. Its protein is CASSERQGSYNEQFF.

This chain joins TRBV6-6 and TRBJ2-7; 11 nucleotides agree with TRBD2. J was trimmed by 4 bases and V by 1 base; bases with no gene match: 6. CDR1 is MNHNY and CDR2 is SVGAGI in the germline V gene (reference sequence). The CDR3 is 16 residues long. CDR3 nucleotides: TGTGCCAGCAGTTACTATGATAGCGGGGGGGTTTACGAGCAGTACTTC. Amino acid sequence: CASSYYDSGGVYEQYF.

This clone came up once. The J gene is TRBJ2-7, the V gene TRBV6-5, with TRBD2 matching over 10 bases. CDR1 is MNHEY, CDR2 SVGAGI, per germline. This CDR3 is built from 16 residues. V shed 0 bases, J shed 0 bases, and the junction held 2 bases outside the gene matches. The CDR3 DNA is TGTGCCAGCAGTTACTCGACTAGCGGGTTCTCCTACGAGCAGTACTTC. Residues: CASSYSTSGFSYEQYF.

The chain links TRBV19 to TRBJ1-2; 8 positions agree with TRBD1. The CDR3 spans 14 residues. Germline assignment: CDR1 LNHDA and CDR2 SQIVND (reference sequence). Trimming at V came to 5 bases and at J to 2 bases, leaving 4 bases not matched to a gene. The CDR3 region has the DNA TGTGCCAGTAGTTGGACAGGGCGAAACTATGGCTACACCTTC. This gives the protein CASSWTGRNYGYTF. Combining the CDR3 with reference TRBV19 and TRBJ1-2 gives the whole variable domain DGGITQSPKYLFRKEGQNVTLSCEQNLNHDAMYWYRQDPGQGLRLIYYSQIVNDFQKGDIAEGYSVSREKKESFPLTVTSAQKNPTAFYLCASSWTGRNYGYTFGSGTRLTVV.

This clone has a single count. The rearrangement links TRBV2 to TRBJ2-3, with a weak D call TRBD2 (6 bases). CDR3 length: 15 residues. V was cut by 6 bases and J by 0 bases, with 13 bases left in between. Germline V lookup: CDR1 SNHLY, CDR2 FYNNEI. The DNA of the CDR3 is TGTGCCAGCAGGGAGGGCCGGGGGAGCACAGATACGCAGTATTTT. Translated: CASREGRGSTDTQYF.

This chain uses TRBV6-1 with TRBJ1-6; unclear D gene. Between the trimmed V and J ends, which lost 6 bases and 5 bases, there was a span of 11 bases. Germline V lookup: CDR1 MNHNS, CDR2 SASEGT. CDR3 length: 14 residues. CDR3 sequence reads: CASSELGDNSPLHF. The CDR3 nucleotides are TGTGCCAGCAGCGAGCTTGGGGATAATTCACCCCTCCACTTT.

CDR3 protein: CASSHLPTEAFF. The CDR3 DNA reads TGTGCCAGCAGCCATCTCCCAACTGAAGCTTTCTTT. J is TRBJ1-1 and V is TRBV14; D remains unclear. CDR3 length: 12 amino acids. V shed 3 bases and J shed 5 bases, with 7 bases lying between them. Looked up from germline, CDR1 is SGHDN and CDR2 is FVKESK.

This sequence joins TRBV4-1 and TRBJ1-4, with TRBD1 identical over 11 bases. V lost 1 base to trimming and J lost 2 bases; unmatched junction nucleotides: 6. This CDR3 has 18 amino acids. Germline V gives CDR1 MGHRA, CDR2 YSYEKL. The CDR3 nucleotides are TGCGCCAGCAGCCAAGGGGGACAGGGGGTTGGTACTAATGAAAAACTGTTTTTT. This translates into CASSQGGQGVGTNEKLFF.

The chain employs TRBV18 and TRBJ1-1; possible D gene TRBD1, 5 bases. This CDR3 region has 13 residues. V shed 5 bases and J shed 9 bases, with 16 bases lying between them. Germline assignment: CDR1 KGHSH and CDR2 LQKENI. The CDR3 nucleotides are TGTGCCAGCTCATCGGACAAGGAGAGTCAAGCTTTCTTT. It yields the protein CASSSDKESQAFF. The full variable domain, rest sourced from reference TRBV18 and TRBJ1-1, is NAGVMQNPRHLVRRRGQEARLRCSPMKGHSHVYWYRQLPEEGLKFMVYLQKENIIDESGMPKERFSAEFPKEGPSILRIQQVVRGDSAAYFCASSSDKESQAFFGQGTRLTVV.

The chain employs TRBV11-2 and TRBJ2-7; TRBD2 matches 8 bases. This CDR3 has 16 residues. Germline CDR1 SGHAT, CDR2 FQNNGV. J gave up 7 bases and V 4 bases, and 15 bases lay outside the gene matches. The CDR3 is CASSWSGTRLLGEQYF. The CDR3, as DNA: TGTGCCAGCAGCTGGTCCGGGACTAGACTCCTCGGGGAGCAGTACTTC. Full variable domain (outside the CDR3, taken from reference TRBV11-2 and TRBJ2-7): EAGVAQSPRYKIIEKRQSVAFWCNPISGHATLYWYQQILGQGPKLLIQFQNNGVVDDSQLPKDRFSAERLKGVDSTLKIQPAKLEDSAVYLCASSWSGTRLLGEQYFGPGTRLTVT.

This rearrangement joins TRBV5-1 to TRBJ2-7, with D maybe TRBD1 (6 bases). CDR1 SGHRS and CDR2 YFSETQ come from the germline V gene. V was pared by 2 bases and J by 2 bases, with 14 bases between. CDR3 size: 15 residues. This CDR3 is CASSFRQVTTYEQYF. CDR3 bases: TGCGCCAGCAGCTTCAGACAGGTGACCACCTACGAGCAGTACTTC.

The CDR3 sequence is CASSLGGTQYF. The CDR3, as DNA: TGTGCCAGCAGCCTCGGGGGGACCCAGTACTTC. The chain recombines TRBV7-9 with TRBJ2-5, with D possibly TRBD2 on 6 matching bases. Between the trimmed V and J ends, which lost 5 bases and 7 bases, there was a span of 8 bases. CDR3 size: 11 residues. Germline V gene lookup returns CDR1 SEHNR and CDR2 FQNEAQ (reference sequence).

The rearrangement uses TRBV18 and TRBJ2-3; 12 bases are a match to TRBD2. Germline values: CDR1 KGHSH, CDR2 LQKENI. The CDR3 is 17 amino acids. V shed 4 bases and J 0 bases; nucleotides not matched to a gene: 5. Written as DNA, the CDR3 is TGTGCCAGCTCACTCCGACTAGCGGGGGTTAGCACAGATACGCAGTATTTT. Its protein product is CASSLRLAGVSTDTQYF.

CDR3 residues: CASRSTGLGGELFF. Here the CDR3 DNA reads TGTGCCAGCAGGTCAACAGGTTTGGGCGGGGAGCTGTTTTTT. J is TRBJ2-2 and V is TRBV28, with D possibly being TRBD1 (5 bases). The CDR3 totals 14 residues. V was shortened by 6 bases and J by 7 bases, with 15 bases between the two germline ends. CDR1 and CDR2 from the germline V gene are MDHEN and SYDVKM.